This T cell receptor beta chain was profiled in a study of post-analysis software for immune sequencing data. General study results and limits: Patients carried 4 or 5 TRBV segments more frequently than controls did, and TRBV5-6, TRBV5-1 and TRBV20-1 were among them.

V was cut by 7 bases and J by 3 bases, with 12 bases left in between. Germline V gives CDR1 SQVTM, CDR2 ANQGSEA. CDR3 size: 12 residues. Built from TCR beta cDNA, the libraries had unique molecular identifiers in them. TCRdb recomputed calls from the PCR reads with MiXCR, one row per CDR3 protein. The data hold about 810,000 distinct CDR3 sequences, with approximately 50% observed a single time. Comment on this clonotype: The antigen remains unidentified.

The chain carries TRBV29-1 and TRBJ1-1; the D gene is possibly TRBD1 (6 bases). This TCR came from a girl aged 5 to 17 with multiple sclerosis. Sequencing used blood. CDR3 bases: TGCAGCGCCGCCAACAGGGACACTGAAGCTTTCTTT. It codes for CSAANRDTEAFF.